These 7 T cell receptor beta chains were sequenced from one sample in a study of blood T cell repertoires in COVID-19. The table came from immunoSEQ multiplex PCR; TCRdb's copy has only in-frame clones and leaves some out. The sample includes roughly 70,000 clones, approximately 83% of them seen just once. The sample comprised peripheral blood. The receptors here all came from a woman aged 60 to 75 with acute or convalescent COVID-19.

This clone was found once. The chain couples TRBV5-1 to TRBJ1-3; a weak D match, TRBD1 (6 bases). V was shortened by 1 base and J by 2 bases, with 10 bases between the two germline ends. Germline CDR1 and CDR2: SGHRS and YFSETQ. The CDR3 runs to 15 residues. CDR3 bases: TGCGCCAGCAGCTTGATGGGGGCGGCTGGAAACACCATATATTTT. This gives the protein CASSLMGAAGNTIYF. The whole variable domain, remainder taken from reference TRBV5-1 and TRBJ1-3, is KAGVTQTPRYLIKTRGQQVTLSCSPISGHRSVSWYQQTPGQGLQFLFEYFSETQRNKGNFPGRFSGRQFSNSRSEMNVSTLELGDSALYLCASSLMGAAGNTIYFGEGSWLTVV.

V and J are TRBV2 and TRBJ2-6; TRBD2 matches at 10 bases. Germline V CDR1 and CDR2: SNHLY, FYNNEI. The V and J ends lost 6 bases and 9 bases, in that order; junction bases with no gene match: 5. The CDR3 covers 14 residues. This CDR3 is CASSRTSGYNVLTF. CDR3 sequence (DNA): TGTGCCAGCAGCCGGACTAGCGGCTACAACGTCCTGACTTTC.

The count of this clone is one. In nucleotides, the CDR3 is TGTGCCAGCAGCCAAACTCTGTCGGGCAATCAGCCCCAGCATTTT. Translation gives CASSQTLSGNQPQHF. This chain links TRBV3-1 (or the pseudogene TRBV3-2) with TRBJ1-5; D gene unclear. This CDR3 has 15 residues. From germline, CDR1 is LGHDT and CDR2 YNNKEL (reference sequence). V gave up 2 bases and J gave up 2 bases, with 10 bases separating them.

This clone was counted only a few times. V and J are TRBV3-1 (or the pseudogene TRBV3-2) and TRBJ1-1; no clear D. CDR3 length: 16 amino acids. The V end was cut by 1 base, the J end by 4 bases, with 16 bases between. Germline CDR1 is LGHDT and CDR2 is YNNKEL (reference sequence). The CDR3 sequence is CASSQGGVGRLTEAFF. The CDR3 DNA reads TGTGCCAGCAGCCAAGGGGGAGTGGGCAGGCTCACTGAAGCTTTCTTT.

V is TRBV19 and J is TRBJ1-1; D uncertain. The CDR3 runs to 13 residues. Trimming took off 5 bases at V and 0 bases at J, with 7 bases between the two ends. From germline, CDR1 is LNHDA and CDR2 SQIVND (reference sequence). Here the CDR3 reads CASSLTLNTEAFF. In DNA form, the CDR3 reads TGTGCCAGTAGTCTGACACTGAACACTGAAGCTTTCTTT.

This clone showed up just once. This chain connects TRBV6-5 to TRBJ1-1; D not resolved. This CDR3 is 11 amino acids long. Trimming pared 8 bases from V and 7 bases from J, leaving 11 bases between. Germline CDR1 is MNHEY and CDR2 is SVGAGI. Here the CDR3 reads CASGGQSEAFF. DNA for the CDR3: TGTGCCAGCGGCGGTCAGAGTGAAGCTTTCTTT.

The rearrangement uses TRBV5-1 and TRBJ1-6; TRBD1 matches at 8 bases. Germline V gives CDR1 SGHRS, CDR2 YFSETQ. Losses at the gene ends were 0 bases for V and 7 bases for J; bases not matched to a gene: 3. The CDR3 runs 15 residues. CDR3 protein: CASSLVRTGNSPLHF. The CDR3 DNA reads as TGCGCCAGCAGCTTGGTTCGGACAGGGAATTCACCCCTCCACTTT.